These 14 T cell receptor beta chains originate from one sample sequenced in a study of blood T cells in healthy people across ages. Combining a sample-barcoded 5' primer with a J-beta primer mix, a second PCR ran for roughly 7 to 11 cycles. TCRdb reprocessed the 5' RACE reads via MiXCR and lists one record per CDR3 protein. This table holds around 670,000 distinct CDR3 sequences, about 30% found once. What was sequenced was blood. The receptors were sampled from a woman older than 75 in good health.

This clonotype appeared a single time. A read error may explain this, as a much larger clone is one base away. V is TRBV7-2 and J is TRBJ2-4, with 13 bases that match TRBD2. V lost 7 bases, J lost 13 bases, and 13 bases stayed unmatched. CDR3 size: 15 residues. The germline V gene encodes CDR1 SGHTA and CDR2 FQGNSA. In nucleotides, the CDR3 is TGTGCCAGCAAACGACTAGCGGGGGGTTACAATGAGCAGTACTTC. Encoded protein: CASKRLAGGYNEQYF.

The chain joins TRBV7-6 to TRBJ2-1; TRBD2 agrees at 8 bases. The V gene's germline CDR1 is SGHVS and CDR2 FNYEAQ. With 5 bases clipped from V and 7 bases from J, the junction kept 10 bases outside the gene matches. CDR3 length equals 15 residues. The CDR3 region has the DNA TGTGCCAGCAGCCCCCGCTCTGGCGGGGGGAATGAGCAGTTCTTC. Its translation is CASSPRSGGGNEQFF.

This clonotype was counted a few times. The gene calls are TRBV3-1 and TRBJ2-2; tentatively, D is TRBD2 (6 bases). The CDR3 covers 17 residues. Germline V lookup: CDR1 LGHDT, CDR2 YNNKEL (reference sequence). V lost 3 bases to trimming and J lost 9 bases, with 23 bases between them. The CDR3 DNA follows: TGTGCCAGCAGCCAGGGGGTCTCCGGGGGTCTACCCCGGGAGCTGTTTTTT. It encodes CASSQGVSGGLPRELFF. Filled out from reference TRBV3-1 and TRBJ2-2, the complete variable domain reads DTAVSQTPKYLVTQMGNDKSIKCEQNLGHDTMYWYKQDSKKFLKIMFSYNNKELIINETVPNRFSPKSPDKAHLNLHINSLELGDSAVYFCASSQGVSGGLPRELFFGEGSRLTVL.

This clonotype occurred many times. The rearrangement joins TRBV20-1 to TRBJ1-4, with unresolved D. The germline V and J ends were trimmed by 1 base and 0 bases, with 6 bases remaining between them. The CDR3 has 14 amino acids. The germline V gene has CDR1 DFQATT and CDR2 SNEGSKA (reference sequence). The CDR3, as DNA: TGCAGTGCTAGAGGACGAGCAACTAATGAAAAACTGTTTTTT. Amino acid sequence: CSARGRATNEKLFF.

This clonotype was observed a single time. Given a much more abundant clone one base away, this may be a read error. V gene TRBV12-3 or TRBV12-4 combines with J gene TRBJ1-6; no clear D gene. Trimming left V 6 bases short and J 9 bases short, with 18 bases between. This CDR3 has 15 residues. CDR3 region: CASSLLRGTGSPLHF. The CDR3 DNA follows: TGTGCCAGCAGCCTTCTACGGGGAACGGGTTCACCCCTCCACTTT.

This chain joins TRBV13 and TRBJ2-3; 8 positions agree with TRBD2. This CDR3 is 18 amino acids long. Germline lookup yields CDR1 PRHDT and CDR2 FYEKMQ (reference sequence). V lost 6 bases to trimming and J lost 5 bases; unmatched junction nucleotides: 19. The CDR3 loop reads CASSRERTGGPVGDTQYF. CDR3 bases: TGTGCCAGCAGTCGAGAGAGAACGGGAGGGCCGGTGGGAGATACGCAGTATTTT.

At least ten counts were recorded for this clonotype. The chain uses TRBV5-1 and TRBJ2-3, with D hard to call. Trimming removed 6 bases from V and 3 bases from J, with 8 bases in between. The germline V gene encodes CDR1 SGHRS and CDR2 YFSETQ. This CDR3 has 12 amino acids. The DNA of the CDR3 is TGCGCCAGCAACTCGGCGACAGATACGCAGTATTTT. Amino acid sequence: CASNSATDTQYF.

The chain couples TRBV12-3 or TRBV12-4 to TRBJ2-1; 11 bases agree with TRBD1. The CDR3 length is 15 residues. With 2 bases clipped from V and 10 bases from J, the junction kept 7 bases outside the gene matches. CDR3 nucleotides: TGTGCCAGCAGTTTATCGGACAGGGGGCACGGCGAGCAGTTCTTC. Translated: CASSLSDRGHGEQFF.

A note on this clonotype: Likely a read error: the CDR3 ends without its conserved phenylalanine or tryptophan. The chain uses TRBV27 and TRBJ2-7; D is perhaps TRBD2 (5 bases). In germline, CDR1 is MNHEY, CDR2 SMNVEV (reference sequence). Trimming stripped 5 bases from V and 3 bases from J, with 11 bases between. This CDR3 comprises 13 residues. CDR3 loop: CASSLGRGYEQYC. The DNA for the CDR3 is TGTGCCAGCAGTCTCGGCCGGGGCTACGAGCAGTACTGC.

J is TRBJ1-1 and V is TRBV10-3; D might be TRBD1 (6 bases). Trimming pared 7 bases from V and 3 bases from J, leaving 12 bases between. Germline V gene data show CDR1 as ENHRY and CDR2 as SYGVKD. The CDR3 is 13 amino acids. This CDR3 reads CAIKNDRYTEAFF. Here the CDR3 DNA reads TGTGCCATCAAGAATGACAGGTACACTGAAGCTTTCTTT.

The sample holds many counts of this clonotype. The genes are TRBV7-7 and TRBJ2-5; D tentatively reads TRBD1 or TRBD2 (5 bases each). Trimming took 5 bases from V and 5 from J, leaving 18 bases between them. CDR3 length: 15 amino acids. Germline V gives CDR1 SSHAT, CDR2 FNYEAQ (reference sequence). Written as DNA, the CDR3 is TGTGCCAGCAGCCCAGGCCCGACGGGGCGGGAGACCCAGTACTTC. It codes for CASSPGPTGRETQYF.

At least ten counts were recorded for this clonotype. The rearrangement uses TRBV28 and TRBJ2-7, with 9 bases that match TRBD1. With 5 bases clipped from V and 6 bases from J, the junction kept 8 bases outside the gene matches. CDR1 and CDR2 (germline): MDHEN, SYDVKM. The CDR3 contains 14 residues. CDR3 coding DNA: TGTGCCAGCAGTCCGGGACAGGGCTTATTCGAGCAGTACTTC. Translation: CASSPGQGLFEQYF.

This clonotype was observed a few times. The DNA of the CDR3 is TGTGCCAGCAGGGCCGGGACAGGGGAAGAGACCCAGTACTTC. This encodes CASRAGTGEETQYF. The chain joins TRBV2 to TRBJ2-5, with TRBD1 matching 10 bases. J was trimmed by 3 bases and V by 6 bases; bases with no gene match: 4. The CDR3 has 14 residues. Looked up from germline, CDR1 is SNHLY and CDR2 is FYNNEI.

The rearrangement uses TRBV6-6 and TRBJ2-3; 12 bases match TRBD2. The V gene's germline CDR1 is MNHNY and CDR2 SVGAGI (reference sequence). Trimming took 0 bases from V and 8 from J; bases not matched to a gene: 0. This CDR3 is built from 14 residues. CDR3 DNA sequence: TGTGCCAGCAGTTACTCGACTAGCGGGGGTACGCAGTATTTT. The encoded protein is CASSYSTSGGTQYF.